These 25 T cell receptor beta chains were sequenced from one sample in a study of breast tumors, draining lymph nodes, adjacent tissues. The lymph nodes were axillary draining lymph nodes from breast cancer patients. Using its own MiXCR run on the multiplex PCR reads, TCRdb lists one record per CDR3 protein. The sample lists under 150,000 distinct CDR3 sequences; 21% were seen once. Sequencing was carried out using axillary lymph node tissue. The origin of the receptors is a female donor with breast cancer. Some clones in this sample may be carry-over from other donors' samples.

This clonotype has more than one count but fewer than ten. The J gene is TRBJ1-4, the V gene TRBV27; TRBD1 might be the D (5 bases). This CDR3 comprises 14 residues. V lost 5 bases, J lost 5 bases, and 12 bases lay in between. The V gene's germline CDR1 is MNHEY and CDR2 SMNVEV (reference sequence). As DNA, the CDR3 is TGTGCCAGCAGTCCTAGACAGAGAAATGAAAAACTGTTTTTT. Translating it yields CASSPRQRNEKLFF.

This clonotype was seen a handful of times. The chain has TRBV5-8 and TRBJ2-1; D is ambiguous. V lost 4 bases and J 0 bases, leaving 14 bases between the germline ends. CDR3 length equals 16 residues. The germline gives CDR1 SGHTS, CDR2 YDEGEE. The CDR3 DNA reads TGTGCCAGCAGCCCGATGACTCCGAGCTCCTACAATGAGCAGTTCTTC. Its protein product is CASSPMTPSSYNEQFF.

A word on this clonotype: A clone one base away is much larger, so this may be a read error. The CDR3 is CAWRAGPYNPPLHF. The CDR3 nucleotides are TGTGCCTGGAGAGCGGGGCCATATAATCCACCCCTCCACTTT. The genes are TRBV30 and TRBJ1-6; a weak D match, TRBD1 (5 bases). This CDR3 is built from 14 residues. CDR1 and CDR2 (germline): GTSNPN, SVGIG (reference sequence).

This clonotype has at least ten counts. The rearrangement joins TRBV10-1 to TRBJ1-6, with D uncertain. This CDR3 contains 17 residues. Germline assignment: CDR1 WNHNN and CDR2 SYGVQD (reference sequence). V shed 6 bases and J shed 3 bases, with 18 bases lying between them. CDR3: CASSETGAGNYNSPLHF. CDR3 DNA: TGCGCCAGCAGCGAGACGGGAGCGGGGAACTATAATTCACCCCTCCACTTT.

Regarding this clonotype: It may be a read error: a sequence one base away is much more abundant. This chain connects TRBV19 to TRBJ2-2; 7 positions agree with TRBD1. CDR1 and CDR2 from the germline V gene are LNHDA and SQIVND (reference sequence). The CDR3 consists of 14 residues. The CDR3 spells CTSSIDRDTGELFF. The CDR3 DNA reads TGTACCAGTAGTATCGACAGGGACACCGGGGAGCTGTTTTTT. Together with reference TRBV19 and TRBJ2-2, the CDR3 gives the full variable domain: DGGITQSPKYLFRKEGQNVTLSCEQNLNHDAMYWYRQDPGQGLRLIYYSQIVNDFQKGDIAEGYSVSREKKESFPLTVTSAQKNPTAFYLCTSSIDRDTGELFFGEGSRLTVL.

This clonotype was seen ten or more times. The chain combines TRBV6-5 with TRBJ1-5; tentatively, D is TRBD1 (5 bases). CDR1 and CDR2 from the germline V gene are MNHEY and SVGAGI. V gave up 4 bases and J gave up 4 bases, with 8 bases separating them. The CDR3 spans 13 residues. CDR3 protein: CASSFDRNQPQHF. CDR3 sequence (DNA): TGTGCCAGCAGTTTCGACAGAAATCAGCCCCAGCATTTT.

J is TRBJ1-5 and V is TRBV15; D remains ambiguous. V lost 1 base, J lost 7 bases, and 11 bases lay in between. CDR3 length: 14 residues. In germline, CDR1 is LNHNV, CDR2 YYDKDF (reference sequence). The CDR3, as DNA: TGTGCCACCAGCAGAGTTTCAGTCGGACAGCCCCAGCATTTT. Amino acids: CATSRVSVGQPQHF.

This clonotype was seen many times. The chain recombines TRBV20-1 with TRBJ2-3, with TRBD2 as a possible D gene (5 bases). The CDR3 sequence is 13 residues long. Germline V lookup: CDR1 DFQATT, CDR2 SNEGSKA (reference sequence). The V end was cut by 6 bases, the J end by 8 bases, with 18 bases between. The CDR3 loop is CSASISAMSTQYF. The CDR3 DNA reads TGCAGTGCCTCTATTAGCGCTATGAGTACGCAGTATTTT.

This clonotype has ten or more counts. V is TRBV15 and J is TRBJ2-5; D ambiguous. CDR1 is LNHNV and CDR2 is YYDKDF in the germline V gene (reference sequence). This CDR3 is 13 amino acids long. V lost 0 bases and J lost 7, with 9 bases in between. CDR3 sequence (DNA): TGTGCCACCAGCAGAGATTTGCGAGGGACCCAGTACTTC. Its protein is CATSRDLRGTQYF.

Of note for this clonotype: Germline is not matched at one junction end, which may reflect a read error. V gene TRBV7-3 combines with J gene TRBJ2-1; weak D call: TRBD2 (5 bases). The CDR3 is 11 amino acids. Germline-derived CDR1 and CDR2 are SGHTA and FQGTGA. CDR3 loop: CASSFGGKQSF. Written as DNA, the CDR3 is TGTGCCAGCAGCTTTGGAGGCAAGCAGTCCTTC.

This clonotype was observed many times. V is TRBV5-6 and J is TRBJ1-2, with 9 nucleotides matching TRBD1. The V segment lost 5 bases and the J segment 7 bases; nucleotides outside the gene matches: 12. Germline CDR1 is SGHDT and CDR2 is YYEEEE. The CDR3 spans 15 residues. The CDR3 reads CASSPQNRGPAGYTF. The CDR3 bases are TGTGCCAGCAGTCCACAAAACAGGGGGCCTGCTGGCTACACCTTC.

The gene calls are TRBV25-1 and TRBJ2-2; no definite D call. Trimming stripped 6 bases from V and 2 bases from J, with 10 bases between. The CDR3 runs 14 residues. Germline loops: CDR1 MGHDK, CDR2 SYGVNS. CDR3 DNA sequence: TGTGCCAGCAGAGAAATCGGAAACACCGGGGAGCTGTTTTTT. This gives the protein CASREIGNTGELFF.

Notes on this clonotype: A much larger clone differs from this one at a single base, so this may be a read error. The chain has TRBV20-1 and TRBJ2-2; 10 bases map to TRBD1. V lost 0 bases, J lost 8 bases, and 9 bases stayed unmatched. The CDR3 is 16 amino acids. Germline-derived CDR1 and CDR2 are DFQATT and SNEGSKA (reference sequence). The CDR3 here is CSARDFKGQGRGELFF. DNA of the CDR3: TGCAGTGCTAGAGATTTTAAGGGACAGGGGAGAGGGGAGCTGTTTTTT.

This clonotype was seen at least ten times. V and J are TRBV5-5 and TRBJ2-1; 13 bases are a match to TRBD2. The CDR3 consists of 15 residues. After removal of 6 bases from V and 6 bases from J, the junction contained 6 bases not matched to a gene. The germline gives CDR1 SGHKS, CDR2 YYEKEE (reference sequence). CDR3 amino acids: CASMTSGRNVNEQFF. CDR3 bases: TGTGCCAGCATGACTAGCGGGAGGAATGTCAATGAGCAGTTCTTC.

This clonotype was counted a single time. The CDR3 spells CASSTDSMNTEAFF. The CDR3 nucleotides are TGTGCCAGCAGTACCGACAGCATGAACACTGAAGCTTTCTTT. V is TRBV6-4 and J is TRBJ1-1; D possibly corresponds to TRBD1 (5 bases). Trimming pared 5 bases from V and 0 bases from J, leaving 10 bases between. Germline V gives CDR1 MRHNA, CDR2 SNTAGT. This CDR3 is 14 amino acids long.

A word on this clonotype: This clone may be a read error of a much larger clone one base away. The chain combines TRBV5-1 with TRBJ1-3, with D possibly matching TRBD1 (6 bases). Per the germline V gene, CDR1 is SGHRS and CDR2 is YFSETQ. The CDR3 has 14 residues. CDR3 DNA: TGCGCCAGCCACACAGGGTCGCCTGGAGACACCATATATTTT. This encodes CASHTGSPGDTIYF.

Ten or more counts support this clonotype. V is TRBV7-6 and J is TRBJ2-2; 13 nucleotides align to TRBD2. The junction had 8 bases not matched to a gene; V was cut back by 6 bases and J by 7 bases. The germline V gene has CDR1 SGHVS and CDR2 FNYEAQ. This CDR3 comprises 16 residues. The CDR3 is CASSNGLAGAGGELFF. The CDR3 nucleotides read TGTGCCAGCAGTAACGGACTAGCGGGAGCGGGCGGGGAGCTGTTTTTT.

Comment on this clonotype: One base away lies a much larger clone, so this may be a sequencing read error. V and J are TRBV6-1 and TRBJ2-7; D ambiguous. This CDR3 has 15 amino acids. Germline V gene sequence: CDR1 MNHNS, CDR2 SASEGT. DNA of the CDR3: TGTGCCAGCAGTGAAGCGCGTAGGTCCGCCTACGAGCGGTACTTC. Protein product: CASSEARRSAYERYF.

Concerning this clonotype: A single base separates this from a much larger clone, so it may be a read error. The chain uses TRBV7-9 and TRBJ2-2, with D perhaps given as TRBD1 or TRBD2 (5 bases each). CDR1 SEHNR and CDR2 FQNEAQ come from the germline V gene (reference sequence). This CDR3 contains 14 residues. This chain's CDR3 is CACSHPGPSGELFF. In DNA form, the CDR3 reads TGTGCCTGCAGTCACCCGGGGCCCTCCGGGGAGCTGTTTTTT.

This clonotype was counted ten times or more. The chain has TRBV18 and TRBJ2-7; tentative D call: TRBD1 (5 bases). The CDR3 totals 15 residues. Germline CDR1 is KGHSH and CDR2 is LQKENI. Trimming shortened V by 1 base and J by 4 bases, and 14 bases separated the two germline ends. CDR3 sequence reads: CASSPLVARAYEQYF. The DNA of the CDR3 is TGTGCCAGCTCACCACTAGTGGCCAGGGCGTACGAGCAGTACTTC.

This clonotype was detected ten times or more. DNA of the CDR3: TGTGCCAGCAGCCAACAGTCAGGTCAGCCCCAGCATTTT. Protein sequence: CASSQQSGQPQHF. The chain carries TRBV3-1 and TRBJ1-5, with D unclear. This CDR3 comprises 13 residues. Trimming took off 2 bases at V and 6 bases at J, with 8 bases between the two ends. CDR1 and CDR2 (germline): LGHDT, YNNKEL (reference sequence).

The sample holds many counts of this clonotype. The V call is TRBV5-1, the J call TRBJ2-5; 11 bases agree with TRBD1. There are 14 residues in the CDR3. In germline, CDR1 is SGHRS, CDR2 YFSETQ. V was pared by 4 bases and J by 5 bases, with 4 bases of the junction left unmatched. The CDR3 sequence is CASSVGQGAETQYF. Here the CDR3 DNA reads TGCGCCAGCAGCGTAGGACAGGGGGCTGAGACCCAGTACTTC.

This clonotype was detected ten times or more. This chain joins TRBV12-3 or TRBV12-4 and TRBJ2-1; 10 bases fit TRBD2. The CDR3 spans 17 residues. V gave up 5 bases and J gave up 1 base; unmatched junction bases: 8. CDR3 amino acids: CASSPPKREGSYNEQFF. The CDR3, as DNA: TGTGCCAGCAGTCCCCCCAAGCGGGAGGGGTCCTACAATGAGCAGTTCTTC.

The V call is TRBV9, the J call TRBJ2-3; D gene ambiguous. This CDR3 is built from 18 residues. V was pared by 2 bases and J by 3 bases, with 22 bases between. Germline V gives CDR1 SGDLS, CDR2 YYNGEE. CDR3 region: CASSVSPKGYRGTDTQYF. The CDR3 DNA reads as TGTGCCAGCAGCGTCTCGCCCAAAGGGTACCGAGGTACAGATACGCAGTATTTT. Together with reference TRBV9 and TRBJ2-3, the CDR3 gives the full variable domain: DSGVTQTPKHLITATGQRVTLRCSPRSGDLSVYWYQQSLDQGLQFLIQYYNGEERAKGNILERFSAQQFPDLHSELNLSSLELGDSALYFCASSVSPKGYRGTDTQYFGPGTRLTVL.

This clonotype was recorded many times. This chain links TRBV15 with TRBJ2-7, with D maybe TRBD1 (6 bases). Germline V gene lookup returns CDR1 LNHNV and CDR2 YYDKDF (reference sequence). The CDR3 spans 14 residues. The germline V and J ends were trimmed by 5 bases and 3 bases, with 14 bases remaining between them. CDR3 sequence: CATSQQGSNYEQYF. CDR3 coding DNA: TGTGCCACCAGCCAACAGGGATCAAACTACGAGCAGTACTTC. The whole variable domain, filled in from reference TRBV15 and TRBJ2-7, reads DAMVIQNPRYQVTQFGKPVTLSCSQTLNHNVMYWYQQKSSQAPKLLFHYYDKDFNNEADTPDNFQSRRPNTSFCFLDIRSPGLGDTAMYLCATSQQGSNYEQYFGPGTRLTVT.